The 6 T cell receptor beta chains presented below share a single source sample, sequenced in a study of T cells in Graves' hyperthyroidism and ophthalmopathy. There were TCR beta CDR3 regions amplified from RNA transcripts. RT-PCR in the first round (using the HTBI primer set) targeted the TCR CDR3. In TCRdb, the multiplex PCR reads were re-called with MiXCR into one record per CDR3 protein. The sample includes tens of thousands of distinct CDR3 sequences, roughly half seen only once; the top ten take 2.5% to 4%. Sequencing input: blood. These receptors all come from a woman aged 60-70 years with Graves' ophthalmopathy.

This clonotype was seen repeatedly, ten times or more. The V call is TRBV7-9, the J call TRBJ2-3; no definite D call. This CDR3 spans 15 amino acids. Trimming removed 3 bases at V and 3 bases at J, with 13 bases between. The V gene's germline CDR1 is SEHNR and CDR2 FQNEAQ (reference sequence). The CDR3 nucleotides read TGTGCCAGCAGCTTTACTGGGCTTGCTACAGATACGCAGTATTTT. This encodes CASSFTGLATDTQYF.

As to this clonotype: An end of the junction differs from the germline gene, which may be a read error. The chain links TRBV4-1 to TRBJ2-4; possibly TRBD1 or TRBD2 for D (5 bases each). CDR3 size: 16 residues. In germline, CDR1 is MGHRA, CDR2 YSYEKL. CDR3 in DNA: TGCGCCAGCAGCACCTTAGGGACCGTAGCCAAAACCATTCAGTACTTC. Its translation: CASSTLGTVAKTIQYF.

This clonotype was seen ten or more times. The chain recombines TRBV10-2 with TRBJ1-5; 9 bases match TRBD1. This CDR3 is 15 amino acids long. Germline values: CDR1 WSHSY, CDR2 SAAADI. The V gene end was trimmed by 4 bases and the J gene end by 2 bases; junction bases not matched to a gene: 3. Here the CDR3 DNA reads TGCGCCAGCAGTGGCACAGGGGGCCGCAATCAGCCCCAGCATTTT. It encodes CASSGTGGRNQPQHF.

The CDR3 DNA follows: TGTGCCAGCAGCTTAGCAGCCGGGTGCTCTGGGGCCAACGTCCTGACTTTC. It yields the protein CASSLAAGCSGANVLTF. This rearrangement joins TRBV7-9 to TRBJ2-6; no clear D gene. The CDR3 is 17 amino acids. CDR1 and CDR2 (germline): SEHNR, FQNEAQ (reference sequence). V lost 0 bases, J lost 0 bases, and 9 bases lay in between.

With respect to this clonotype: A much larger clone differs by one base, so this may be a read error. This chain uses TRBV5-1 with TRBJ2-3; D is ambiguous. CDR1 and CDR2 (germline): SGHRS, YFSETQ. This CDR3 has 12 residues. Trimming took off 7 bases at V and 2 bases at J, with 8 bases between the two ends. CDR3 sequence reads: CASGRYTDTQYF. CDR3 DNA: TGCGCCAGCGGTCGATACACAGATACGCAGTATTTT.

This clonotype was picked up many times. The rearrangement links TRBV20-1 to TRBJ1-1; D unclear. The CDR3 has 13 amino acids. CDR1 is DFQATT, CDR2 SNEGSKA, per germline (reference sequence). With 5 bases removed from V and 2 bases from J, the gap between germline ends came to 12 bases. The DNA for the CDR3 is TGCAGTGCTGGCAGCAGGCTAAACACTGAAGCTTTCTTT. The encoded protein is CSAGSRLNTEAFF.